This TCR beta chain was profiled in a study of T cells in localized non-small cell lung cancer. Study-wide points: Appearing in adjacent lung were a median about 60 of the top 100 tumor clones. Uninvolved adjacent lung had the highest recorded T cell clonality, with tumor below it. A denser population of T cells in blood accompanied longer overall survival.

Germline CDR1 is LNHNV and CDR2 is YYDKDF (reference sequence). CDR3 length: 15 residues. Trimming removed 1 base from V and 1 base from J, with 10 bases in between. This clone was counted a few times. The antigen is not known. Sequencing was performed with immunoSEQ multiplex PCR; in TCRdb, only in-frame clones are kept and a portion is missing. The sample contains 1,500 to 2,000 clones, under 40% of which appear only once. According to the study, adjacent lung free of atypia was obtained at least 2 cm from the tumor margin. Sequenced material: normal lung tissue next to the tumor, taken before any cancer treatment. The V gene is TRBV15, the J gene TRBJ1-1, with D possibly being TRBD1 (5 bases). This clonotype originated in a female donor aged 60 or older with stage II squamous cell lung carcinoma. The CDR3 DNA reads as TGTGCCACCAGCAGAGGGCGGGGCCCGAACACTGAAGCTTTCTTT. It specifies CATSRGRGPNTEAFF.